The rows below give T cell receptor beta chains drawn from one sample of a study of cytomegalovirus exposure and HLA in healthy donors. The repertoire was sequenced with immunoSEQ multiplex PCR; TCRdb's copy has only in-frame clones and lacks some. The data show about 160,000 clones, almost 80% seen once. Sequencing input: PBMCs. Receptor source: a woman between 45 and 65 years old in good health and CMV-seronegative. CDR3s include the opening cysteine and the closing phenylalanine or tryptophan. D genes are given only for firm matches. Size values are once, few and many counts, or a class for expanded clones, and some rows have none.

V gene,D gene,J gene,clone size,CDR3 protein,CDR3 DNA
TRBV2,TRBD1,TRBJ1-4,once,CASSRDRGGEKLFF,TGTGCCAGCAGTCGGGACAGAGGAGGAGAAAAACTGTTTTTT
TRBV5-1,.,TRBJ2-1,.,CASSFRANSGALNNEQFF,TGCGCCAGCAGCTTCCGGGCGAATTCAGGGGCCTTAAACAATGAGCAGTTCTTC
TRBV19,.,TRBJ1-1,.,CASTAPGLGGEAFF,TGTGCCAGTACCGCTCCCGGGCTCGGGGGTGAAGCTTTCTTT
TRBV5-4,TRBD2,TRBJ2-7,.,CASSLGASGGPVEQYF,TGTGCCAGCAGCCTTGGCGCATCGGGAGGGCCCGTCGAGCAGTACTTC
TRBV27,.,TRBJ1-1,.,CASSAAGRMNTEAFF,TGTGCCAGCAGTGCGGCGGGACGGATGAACACTGAAGCTTTCTTT
TRBV4-3,.,TRBJ1-5,.,CASSQDDISNQPQHF,TGCGCCAGCAGCCAAGATGACATTAGCAATCAGCCCCAGCATTTT
TRBV5-1,TRBD2,TRBJ2-1,.,CASSLVRSGSGLTEQFF,TGCGCCAGCAGCTTGGTCCGGAGCGGGAGTGGTTTGACTGAGCAGTTCTTC
TRBV4-2,.,TRBJ1-2,.,CASSQELFGAGNYGYTF,TGTGCCAGCAGCCAAGAATTATTCGGAGCGGGAAACTATGGCTACACCTTC
TRBV19,.,TRBJ1-1,.,CASSPTGWNTEAFF,TGTGCCAGTAGCCCGACAGGATGGAACACTGAAGCTTTCTTT
TRBV5-1,TRBD1,TRBJ2-4,.,CASSTTYGTGGNIQYF,TGCGCCAGCAGCACGACCTACGGGACAGGGGGAAACATTCAGTACTTC
TRBV19,TRBD1,TRBJ1-3,.,CASNPDRAGGNTIYF,TGTGCCAGTAACCCGGACAGGGCCGGGGGAAACACCATATATTTT
TRBV19,TRBD2,TRBJ2-2,.,CASSPEGWLAGGSNTGELFF,TGTGCCAGTAGTCCGGAAGGGTGGCTAGCGGGGGGTTCGAACACCGGGGAGCTGTTTTTT
TRBV19,.,TRBJ2-7,.,CASSIQGGLYEQYF,TGTGCCAGTAGTATACAGGGGGGTCTGTACGAGCAGTACTTC
TRBV6-6,.,TRBJ1-2,many,CASSYVRWSF,TGTGCCAGCAGTTACGTCCGGTGGAGCTTC
TRBV7-2,.,TRBJ2-7,.,CASSLSSYEQYF,TGTGCCAGCAGCCTAAGCTCCTACGAGCAGTACTTC
TRBV27,.,TRBJ1-6,.,CASSSNSPLHF,TGTGCCAGCAGTTCAAATTCACCCCTCCACTTT
TRBV28,.,TRBJ1-1,.,CASSFLSPEEGRTEAFF,TGTGCCAGCAGTTTTTTATCCCCGGAGGAGGGCCGCACTGAAGCTTTCTTT
TRBV4-1,.,TRBJ1-3,few,CASSQGAEGSGNTIYF,TGCGCCAGCAGCCAAGGAGCCGAGGGCTCTGGAAACACCATATATTTT
TRBV27,.,TRBJ1-5,.,CASSFLGGPQHF,TGTGCCAGCAGTTTCTTAGGGGGGCCCCAGCATTTT
TRBV28,TRBD1,TRBJ1-5,.,CASSFLPSGGDPNQPQHF,TGTGCCAGCAGTTTTCTCCCTTCAGGGGGCGATCCCAATCAGCCCCAGCATTTT
TRBV5-5,.,TRBJ2-1,.,CASSLGTSNEQFF,TGTGCCAGCAGCTTGGGAACAAGCAATGAGCAGTTCTTC
TRBV6-1,.,TRBJ2-7,.,CASKAGLSYEQYF,TGTGCCAGCAAGGCGGGGTTATCCTACGAGCAGTACTTC
TRBV9,.,TRBJ1-2,.,CASSTDHNDYGYTF,TGTGCCAGCAGCACAGATCATAACGACTATGGCTACACCTTC
TRBV5-1,.,TRBJ1-5,.,CASSLGDNTNQPQHF,TGCGCCAGCAGCTTGGGGGACAACACCAATCAGCCCCAGCATTTT
TRBV28,.,TRBJ2-1,.,CASSPTGKGINEQFF,TGTGCCAGCAGTCCTACAGGGAAGGGGATAAATGAGCAGTTCTTC
TRBV6-4,.,TRBJ2-1,.,CASTSEQGSPYNEQFF,TGTGCCAGCACCTCTGAACAGGGTAGCCCTTACAATGAGCAGTTCTTC
TRBV28,.,TRBJ1-5,.,CASSLGGVGNQPQHF,TGTGCCAGCAGTTTAGGCGGGGTCGGCAATCAGCCCCAGCATTTT
TRBV28,.,TRBJ1-5,.,CASSLGGLSNQPQHF,TGTGCCAGCAGTTTAGGGGGCCTTAGCAATCAGCCCCAGCATTTT
TRBV5-6,TRBD1,TRBJ2-2,.,CASSRQRTGGNAGELFF,TGTGCCAGCAGCCGACAAAGGACAGGGGGCAACGCCGGGGAGCTGTTTTTT
TRBV4-3,.,TRBJ2-3,few,CASSQRRSPDTQYF,TGCGCCAGCAGTCAGCGGCGTAGCCCAGATACGCAGTATTTT
TRBV5-4,.,TRBJ1-1,.,CASSEGVWTEAFF,TGTGCCAGCAGTGAGGGGGTATGGACTGAAGCTTTCTTT
TRBV28,TRBD1,TRBJ2-7,.,CASSFPGQGAHEQYF,TGTGCCAGCAGCTTCCCGGGACAGGGGGCACACGAGCAGTACTTC
TRBV6-5,.,TRBJ2-6,.,CATTRGTSGANVLTF,TGTGCCACGACAAGGGGGACCTCTGGGGCCAACGTCCTGACTTTC
TRBV15,TRBD2,TRBJ2-1,.,CATSSTLLLAAMYNEQFF,TGTGCCACCAGCAGTACACTCCTTCTAGCGGCAATGTACAATGAGCAGTTCTTC
TRBV10-3,.,TRBJ2-5,.,CAISESGVVETQYF,TGTGCCATCAGTGAGTCAGGGGTGGTAGAGACCCAGTACTTC
TRBV28,TRBD1,TRBJ1-4,few,CASRRAGGNEKLFF,TGTGCCAGCAGAAGGGCAGGGGGTAACGAAAAACTGTTTTTT
TRBV7-3,.,TRBJ1-1,medium-sized,CASSLMVGGFTEAFF,TGTGCCAGCAGCTTAATGGTAGGAGGGTTCACTGAAGCTTTCTTT
TRBV11-3,.,TRBJ1-6,.,CASSLNAGLGSPLHF,TGTGCCAGCAGCCTAAACGCGGGGTTAGGTTCACCCCTCCACTTT
TRBV4-1,TRBD1,TRBJ2-7,.,CASRPIPGQVIREQYF,TGCGCCAGCAGACCCATTCCGGGACAGGTTATCCGCGAGCAGTACTTC
TRBV5-6,TRBD2,TRBJ2-3,.,CASSPTSGGPDTQYF,TGTGCCAGCAGCCCTACTAGCGGGGGGCCAGATACGCAGTATTTT
TRBV27,TRBD1,TRBJ1-1,.,CASIVIGTANTEAFF,TGTGCCAGCATCGTGATAGGGACAGCAAACACTGAAGCTTTCTTT
TRBV7-3,.,TRBJ1-1,.,CASSLTGDTEAFF,TGTGCCAGCAGCTTAACAGGGGACACTGAAGCTTTCTTT
TRBV25-1,.,TRBJ2-7,once,CASKGGGTYEQYF,TGTGCCAGCAAGGGAGGCGGGACCTACGAGCAGTACTTC
TRBV9,.,TRBJ2-7,once,CASSVVGTGWYEQYF,TGTGCCAGCAGCGTAGTGGGAACAGGATGGTACGAGCAGTACTTC
TRBV4-3,TRBD1,TRBJ2-1,.,CASSPQGGESYNEQFF,TGCGCCAGCAGCCCACAGGGGGGAGAATCCTACAATGAGCAGTTCTTC
TRBV18,TRBD1,TRBJ1-5,.,CASSPIWDRENQPQHF,TGTGCCAGCTCACCAATCTGGGACAGGGAAAATCAGCCCCAGCATTTT
TRBV4-1,.,TRBJ1-3,.,CASSQVGSGANTIYF,TGCGCCAGCAGCCAAGTGGGCAGTGGTGCAAACACCATATATTTT
TRBV4-3,TRBD2,TRBJ2-5,.,CASSQSSGAQETQYF,TGCGCCAGCAGCCAATCTAGCGGGGCCCAAGAGACCCAGTACTTC
TRBV5-1,TRBD1,TRBJ2-1,once,CASARPGRGQSNEQFF,TGCGCCAGCGCCCGGCCGGGCAGGGGGCAATCGAATGAGCAGTTCTTC
TRBV28,.,TRBJ2-2,once,CASLRGKLRTGELFF,TGTGCCAGCCTTCGGGGGAAACTACGCACCGGGGAGCTGTTTTTT
TRBV19,TRBD1,TRBJ2-7,.,CASAGGSSYEQYF,TGTGCCAGTGCAGGGGGCAGTTCCTACGAGCAGTACTTC
TRBV29-1,TRBD2,TRBJ2-5,.,CSARGLAGGETQYF,TGCAGCGCACGAGGACTAGCGGGAGGTGAGACCCAGTACTTC
TRBV6-6,.,TRBJ1-2,.,CASSYGTTTGGYTF,TGTGCCAGCAGTTACGGGACAACCACCGGGGGCTACACCTTC
TRBV5-4,.,TRBJ1-4,.,CASSQDSFQEKLFF,TGTGCCAGCAGCCAAGACAGTTTTCAGGAAAAACTGTTTTTT